The sequence of this T cell receptor (beta chain) was determined in a study of T cell responses to AZD1222 COVID-19 vaccine. Sequencing used immunoSEQ multiplex PCR; TCRdb keeps in-frame clones, though not all of them. The table shows roughly 150,000 clones, with 85% to 90% occurring only once. The J segment lost 8 bases and the V segment lost 4 bases, leaving 6 bases of the junction unmatched. CDR3 length equals 13 residues. CDR1 and CDR2 (germline): SGHRS, YFSETQ. This sample comprised peripheral blood, obtained 28 days after the second AZD1222 dose. The sequence was obtained from an adult who received the AZD1222 COVID-19 vaccine. V usage is TRBV5-1 and J usage is TRBJ1-3; 7 bases line up with TRBD1. The CDR3: CASSVGQEDTIYF. CDR3 bases: TGCGCCAGCAGCGTTGGACAGGAAGACACCATATATTTT.